This record concerns one T cell receptor beta chain sequence. Libraries were prepared by immunoSEQ multiplex PCR; TCRdb keeps only in-frame clonotypes and omits some of them. The sample yields roughly 250,000 clones, about nine tenths seen once. This entry is derived from a study of blood T cell repertoires in COVID-19. This CDR3 region has 12 residues. Germline-derived CDR1 and CDR2 are SQVTM and ANQGSEA. V lost 4 bases and J 1 base, leaving 5 bases between the germline ends. The source of this sequence is a woman in her thirties or forties with acute COVID-19. The chain combines TRBV29-1 with TRBJ1-5; D not resolved. The sequencing sample was made of PBMCs or T cells enriched from blood (not recorded which). The CDR3 sequence is CSVAGSNQPQHF. CDR3 nucleotide sequence: TGCAGCGTTGCAGGAAGCAATCAGCCCCAGCATTTT.